The 15 T cell receptor beta chains listed next were all sequenced from one sample in a study of regulatory T cells in long-lasting Graves disease. Time point: persistent/refractory GD, antithyroid drugs over 5 years with positive TRAb. PBMCs were the source of the RNA used for TCR sequencing. The authors built TCR beta libraries using iRepertoire HTBI primers and Arm-PCR of CDR3 regions. TCRdb fed the multiplex PCR reads into MiXCR, producing one record per CDR3 protein. The data show around 450,000 distinct CDR3 sequences, about 22% seen once. The sequenced sample was peripheral blood mononuclear cells (PBMCs), obtained when the disease was refractory, from a patient treated with antithyroid drugs. Receptors originate from a female donor with Graves disease.

This clonotype was found once. This sequence joins TRBV19 and TRBJ2-2; no clear D. This CDR3 has 15 residues. Germline CDR1 reads LNHDA; CDR2 reads SQIVND (reference sequence). CDR3 loop: CATCLRTLDTGELFF. CDR3 sequence (DNA): TGTGCGACCTGCCTCAGGACCCTCGACACCGGGGAGCTGTTTTTT.

A word on this clonotype: A much larger clone lies a single base off, so this may be a read error. The gene calls are TRBV2 and TRBJ1-5; 9 bases are shared with TRBD1. CDR1 and CDR2 from the germline V gene are SNHLY and FYNNEI. The J segment lost 1 base and the V segment lost 11 bases, leaving 6 bases of the junction unmatched. This CDR3 spans 14 amino acids. This CDR3 reads CAGTQGASNQPQHF. As DNA, the CDR3 is TGTGCCGGCACACAGGGGGCCAGCAATCAGCCCCAGCATTTT.

As DNA, the CDR3 is TGCAGTGCTAGAGTTTTAGAGAAGCAGTACTTC. Residues: CSARVLEKQYF. The rearrangement links TRBV20-1 to TRBJ2-7; D is uncertain. Per the germline V gene, CDR1 is DFQATT and CDR2 is SNEGSKA (reference sequence). The V and J ends lost 1 base and 8 bases respectively, with 9 bases between them. CDR3 length: 11 amino acids.

This clonotype has at least ten counts. This chain links TRBV7-3 with TRBJ2-3; TRBD2 aligns across 10 bases. The CDR3 sequence is 16 residues long. The J segment lost 2 bases and the V segment lost 5 bases, leaving 7 bases of the junction unmatched. Germline loops: CDR1 SGHTA, CDR2 FQGTGA. Here the CDR3 DNA reads TGTGCCAGCAGCGCCCGTACTAGCGGGACCACAGATACGCAGTATTTT. Amino acid sequence: CASSARTSGTTDTQYF.

This clonotype has ten or more counts. The chain is built from TRBV29-1 and TRBJ1-1, with D possibly matching TRBD1 (5 bases). V was trimmed by 5 bases and J by 3 bases, leaving 19 bases between them. CDR3 length equals 15 residues. Germline CDR1 reads SQVTM; CDR2 reads ANQGSEA. CDR3 sequence: CSVKSSGRGDTEAFF. CDR3 in DNA: TGCAGCGTTAAATCGTCAGGGAGAGGGGACACTGAAGCTTTCTTT.

This chain connects TRBV7-2 to TRBJ2-7; D gene ambiguous. V was trimmed by 0 bases and J by 0 bases, leaving 18 bases between them. There are 18 residues in the CDR3. Germline CDR1 SGHTA, CDR2 FQGNSA. In nucleotides, the CDR3 is TGTGCCAGCAGCTTAGCCCGCTACGCGATAAAAGCCTCCTACGAGCAGTACTTC. The encoded protein is CASSLARYAIKASYEQYF.

This clonotype occurred a few times. The gene calls are TRBV7-3 and TRBJ1-1; D remains ambiguous. CDR1 is SGHTA and CDR2 is FQGTGA in the germline V gene. The ends were cut back, 4 bases at V and 1 base at J, with 10 bases in the middle. The CDR3 covers 14 residues. CDR3 DNA sequence: TGTGCCAGCAGCTCCACGGCGGGGAACACTGAAGCTTTCTTT. It encodes CASSSTAGNTEAFF.

The chain combines TRBV5-1 with TRBJ1-1; D is unclear. V shed 3 bases and J shed 8 bases, with 8 bases lying between them. The CDR3 contains 11 residues. CDR1 and CDR2 from the germline V gene are SGHRS and YFSETQ. The DNA of the CDR3 is TGCGCCAGCAGCTCCCCCCAAGAAGCTTTCTTT. Protein: CASSSPQEAFF.

This clonotype was seen more than once but under ten times. One end of the junction varies from germline; a read error may be responsible. The chain employs TRBV6-1 and TRBJ2-7; the D call may be TRBD1 or TRBD2 (6 bases each). The CDR3 spans 13 residues. Germline-derived CDR1 and CDR2 are MNHNS and SASEGT. The CDR3 sequence is CASSPPQGGRGRF. The CDR3 DNA follows: TGTGCCAGCAGTCCCCCCCAGGGCGGCCGGGGGCGCTTC.

This chain connects TRBV7-8 to TRBJ1-4; 10 bases line up with TRBD1. The CDR3 runs 14 residues. Trimming removed 7 bases from V and 7 bases from J; junction bases left unmatched: 6. Germline CDR1 SGHVS, CDR2 FQNEAQ. DNA of the CDR3: TGTGCCAGCAAGCGCCGGGACAGGGGTGAAAAACTGTTTTTT. Residues: CASKRRDRGEKLFF.

Ten or more counts support this clonotype. CDR3 residues: CASSGGTGNGYTF. The CDR3 region has the DNA TGCGCCAGCAGCGGAGGGACAGGGAATGGCTACACCTTC. The V gene is TRBV5-1, the J gene TRBJ1-2, with 9 positions matching TRBD1. The J segment lost 6 bases and the V segment lost 4 bases, leaving 4 bases of the junction unmatched. Germline V lookup: CDR1 SGHRS, CDR2 YFSETQ. The CDR3 extends over 13 amino acids.

The chain combines TRBV6-1 with TRBJ2-7, with D perhaps assigned TRBD1 or TRBD2 (6 bases each). This CDR3 region has 16 residues. Trimming left V 6 bases short and J 3 bases short, with 21 bases between. The germline V gene has CDR1 MNHNS and CDR2 SASEGT. This CDR3 is CASSPHWGDTLYEQYF. For the CDR3, the DNA is TGTGCCAGCAGCCCTCACTGGGGGGACACCCTCTACGAGCAGTACTTC.

The rearrangement uses TRBV7-9 and TRBJ1-6, with TRBD1 identical over 8 bases. The CDR3 runs to 17 residues. V was clipped by 1 base and J by 0 bases; unmatched bases: 2. The germline gives CDR1 SEHNR, CDR2 FQNEAQ (reference sequence). The CDR3: CASSLGDRSSYNSPLHF. In DNA, the CDR3 is TGTGCCAGCAGCTTAGGGGACAGGAGCTCCTATAATTCACCCCTCCACTTT. Drawing the rest from reference TRBV7-9 and TRBJ1-6, the complete variable domain is DTGVSQNPRHKITKRGQNVTFRCDPISEHNRLYWYRQTLGQGPEFLTYFQNEAQLEKSRLLSDRFSAERPKGSFSTLEIQRTEQGDSAMYLCASSLGDRSSYNSPLHFGNGTRLTVT.

This clonotype was observed many times. The chain recombines TRBV28 with TRBJ2-7; 7 nucleotides align to TRBD2. This CDR3 spans 16 amino acids. Looked up from germline, CDR1 is MDHEN and CDR2 is SYDVKM. Losses at the gene ends were 4 bases for V and 3 bases for J; bases not matched to a gene: 12. CDR3 nucleotides: TGTGCCAGCAGTTCAATTGGAAACCGGGACTACTACGAGCAGTACTTC. Protein sequence: CASSSIGNRDYYEQYF.

V and J are TRBV6-1 and TRBJ1-1; D remains unclear. V was shortened by 7 bases and J by 7 bases, with 10 bases between the two germline ends. Germline V gene sequence: CDR1 MNHNS, CDR2 SASEGT. The CDR3 covers 11 residues. This CDR3 reads CASKSGREAFF. The DNA of the CDR3 is TGTGCCAGCAAGAGCGGCCGTGAAGCTTTCTTT.